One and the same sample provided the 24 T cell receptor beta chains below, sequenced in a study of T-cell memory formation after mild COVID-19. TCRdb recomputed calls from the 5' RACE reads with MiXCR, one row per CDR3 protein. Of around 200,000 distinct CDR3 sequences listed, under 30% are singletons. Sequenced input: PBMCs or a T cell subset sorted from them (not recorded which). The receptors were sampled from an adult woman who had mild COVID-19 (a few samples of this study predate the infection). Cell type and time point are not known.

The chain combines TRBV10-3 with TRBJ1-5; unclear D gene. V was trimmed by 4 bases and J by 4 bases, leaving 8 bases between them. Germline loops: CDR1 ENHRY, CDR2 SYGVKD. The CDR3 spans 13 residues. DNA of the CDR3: TGTGCCATCAGTGGGAACAAAAATCAGCCCCAGCATTTT. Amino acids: CAISGNKNQPQHF.

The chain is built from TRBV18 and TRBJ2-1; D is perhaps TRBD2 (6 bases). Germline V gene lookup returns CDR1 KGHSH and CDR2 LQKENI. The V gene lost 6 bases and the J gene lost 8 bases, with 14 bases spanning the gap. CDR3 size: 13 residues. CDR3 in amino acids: CASSPRLEDEQFF. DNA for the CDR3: TGTGCCAGCTCTCCTAGACTAGAGGATGAGCAGTTCTTC. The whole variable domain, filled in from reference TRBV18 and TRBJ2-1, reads NAGVMQNPRHLVRRRGQEARLRCSPMKGHSHVYWYRQLPEEGLKFMVYLQKENIIDESGMPKERFSAEFPKEGPSILRIQQVVRGDSAAYFCASSPRLEDEQFFGPGTRLTVL.

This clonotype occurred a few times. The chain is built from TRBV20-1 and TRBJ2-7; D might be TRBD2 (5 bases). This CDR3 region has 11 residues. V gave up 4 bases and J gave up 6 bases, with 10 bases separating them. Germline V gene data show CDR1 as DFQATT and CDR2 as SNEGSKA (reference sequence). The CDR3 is CSAKALAEQYF. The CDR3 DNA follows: TGCAGTGCTAAGGCTCTAGCCGAGCAGTACTTC.

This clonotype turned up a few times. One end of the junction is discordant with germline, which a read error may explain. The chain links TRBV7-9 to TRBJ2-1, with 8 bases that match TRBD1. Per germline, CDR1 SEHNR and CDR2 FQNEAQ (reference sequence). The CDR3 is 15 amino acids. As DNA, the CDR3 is TGTGCCAGCAGCTATAGGACAGGGCCCTCGCTAGAGCGGTTCTTC. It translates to CASSYRTGPSLERFF.

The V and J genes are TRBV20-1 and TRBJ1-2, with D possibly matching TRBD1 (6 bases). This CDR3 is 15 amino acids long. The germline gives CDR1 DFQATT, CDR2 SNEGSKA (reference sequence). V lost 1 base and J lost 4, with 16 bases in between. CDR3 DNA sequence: TGCAGTGCTAGAGTGGGGGCGAGGGACCCCTATGGCTACACCTTC. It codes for CSARVGARDPYGYTF.

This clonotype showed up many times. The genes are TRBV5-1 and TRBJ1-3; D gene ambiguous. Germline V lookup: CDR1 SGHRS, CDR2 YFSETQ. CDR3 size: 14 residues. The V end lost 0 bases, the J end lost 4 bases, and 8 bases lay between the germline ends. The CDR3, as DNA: TGCGCCAGCAGCTTGGGGCCAGCCGGAAACACCATATATTTT. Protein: CASSLGPAGNTIYF.

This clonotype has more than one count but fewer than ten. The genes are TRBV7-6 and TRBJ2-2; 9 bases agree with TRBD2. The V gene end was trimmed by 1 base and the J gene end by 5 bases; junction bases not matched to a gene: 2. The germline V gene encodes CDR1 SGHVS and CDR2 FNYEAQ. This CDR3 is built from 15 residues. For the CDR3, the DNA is TGTGCCAGCAGCTTAGTTAGCGGGGGAACCGGGGAGCTGTTTTTT. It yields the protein CASSLVSGGTGELFF.

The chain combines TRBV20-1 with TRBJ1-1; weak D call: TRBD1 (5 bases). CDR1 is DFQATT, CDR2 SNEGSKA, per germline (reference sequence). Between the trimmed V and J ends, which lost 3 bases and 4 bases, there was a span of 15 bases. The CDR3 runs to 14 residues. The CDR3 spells CSASRGDDGTEAFF. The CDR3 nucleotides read TGCAGTGCTAGTCGGGGGGATGATGGCACTGAAGCTTTCTTT.

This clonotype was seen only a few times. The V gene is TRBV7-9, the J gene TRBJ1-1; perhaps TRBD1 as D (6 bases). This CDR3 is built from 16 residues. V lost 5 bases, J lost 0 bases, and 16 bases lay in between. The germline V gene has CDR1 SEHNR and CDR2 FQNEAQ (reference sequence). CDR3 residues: CASSTSPGHVNTEAFF. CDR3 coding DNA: TGTGCCAGCAGCACTAGTCCGGGACACGTGAACACTGAAGCTTTCTTT.

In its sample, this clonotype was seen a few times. CDR3 nucleotide sequence: TGTGCCAGCAGTGAGGTTAAGGGTTTCTACGAGCAGTACTTC. As protein: CASSEVKGFYEQYF. The rearrangement joins TRBV2 to TRBJ2-7; D gene uncertain. V shed 3 bases and J shed 3 bases, with 12 bases lying between them. Germline lookup yields CDR1 SNHLY and CDR2 FYNNEI. CDR3 length: 14 residues.

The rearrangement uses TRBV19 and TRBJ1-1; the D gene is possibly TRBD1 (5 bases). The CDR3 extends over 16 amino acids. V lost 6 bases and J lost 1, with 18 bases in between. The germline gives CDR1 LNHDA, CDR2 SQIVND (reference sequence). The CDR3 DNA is TGTGCCAGTAGAGTTCGCGGGGCCCTAGGGAACACTGAAGCTTTCTTT. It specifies CASRVRGALGNTEAFF. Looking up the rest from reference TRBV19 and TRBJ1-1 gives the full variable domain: DGGITQSPKYLFRKEGQNVTLSCEQNLNHDAMYWYRQDPGQGLRLIYYSQIVNDFQKGDIAEGYSVSREKKESFPLTVTSAQKNPTAFYLCASRVRGALGNTEAFFGQGTRLTVV.

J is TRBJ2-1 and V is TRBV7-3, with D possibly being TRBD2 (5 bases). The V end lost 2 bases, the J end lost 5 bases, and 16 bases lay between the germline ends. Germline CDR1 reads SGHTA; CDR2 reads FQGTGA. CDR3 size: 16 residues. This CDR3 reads CASSLDEERSNNEQFF. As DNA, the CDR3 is TGTGCCAGCAGCTTAGACGAGGAGCGGAGCAACAATGAGCAGTTCTTC.

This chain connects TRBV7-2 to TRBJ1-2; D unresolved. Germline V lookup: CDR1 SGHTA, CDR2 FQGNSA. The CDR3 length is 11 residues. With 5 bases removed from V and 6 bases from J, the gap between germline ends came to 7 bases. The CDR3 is CASSQLNGYTF. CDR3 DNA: TGTGCCAGCAGCCAACTAAATGGCTACACCTTC.

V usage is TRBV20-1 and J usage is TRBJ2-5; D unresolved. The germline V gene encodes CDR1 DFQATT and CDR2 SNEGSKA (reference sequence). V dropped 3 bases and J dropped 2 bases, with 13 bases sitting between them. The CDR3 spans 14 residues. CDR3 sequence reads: CSASMAELQETQYF. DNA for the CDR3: TGCAGTGCTAGTATGGCAGAATTACAAGAGACCCAGTACTTC.

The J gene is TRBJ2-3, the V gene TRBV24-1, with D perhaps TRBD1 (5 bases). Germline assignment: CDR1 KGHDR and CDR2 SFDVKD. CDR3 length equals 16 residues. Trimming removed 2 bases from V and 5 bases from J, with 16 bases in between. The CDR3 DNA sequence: TGTGCCACCAGTGATTCAGGGATGCGGAGTGGAGATACGCAGTATTTT. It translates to CATSDSGMRSGDTQYF.

The CDR3 DNA reads TGTGCCAGCAAGTCTAGCGGGGTCTCCTACGAGCAGTACTTC. Protein sequence: CASKSSGVSYEQYF. The V and J genes are TRBV12-3 or TRBV12-4 and TRBJ2-7, with 9 nucleotides matching TRBD2. The CDR3 runs to 14 residues. V lost 7 bases to trimming and J lost 0 bases; unmatched junction nucleotides: 4.

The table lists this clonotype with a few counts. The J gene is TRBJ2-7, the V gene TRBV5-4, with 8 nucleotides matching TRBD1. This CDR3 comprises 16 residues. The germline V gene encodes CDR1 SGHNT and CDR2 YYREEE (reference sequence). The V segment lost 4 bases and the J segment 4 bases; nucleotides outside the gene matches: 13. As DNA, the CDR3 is TGTGCCAGCAGCCCTCGAATGGACAGGGCGCGGTACGAGCAGTACTTC. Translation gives CASSPRMDRARYEQYF.

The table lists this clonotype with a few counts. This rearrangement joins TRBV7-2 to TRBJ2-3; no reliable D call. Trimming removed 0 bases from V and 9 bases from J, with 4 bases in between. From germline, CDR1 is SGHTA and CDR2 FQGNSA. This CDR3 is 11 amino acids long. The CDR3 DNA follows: TGTGCCAGCAGCTTAGCTAGAACGCAGTATTTT. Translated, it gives CASSLARTQYF.

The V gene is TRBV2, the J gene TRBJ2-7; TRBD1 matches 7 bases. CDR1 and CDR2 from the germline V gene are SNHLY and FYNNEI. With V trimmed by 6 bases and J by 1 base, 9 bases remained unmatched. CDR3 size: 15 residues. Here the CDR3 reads CASRGRQGGSYEQYF. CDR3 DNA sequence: TGTGCCAGCAGAGGTAGACAGGGTGGGTCCTACGAGCAGTACTTC.

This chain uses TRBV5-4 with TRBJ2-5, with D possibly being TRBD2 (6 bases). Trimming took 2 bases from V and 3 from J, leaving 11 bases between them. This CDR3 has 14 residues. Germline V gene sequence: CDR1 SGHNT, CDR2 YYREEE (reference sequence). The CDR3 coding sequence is TGTGCCAGCAGCTTCGGGACTTTAAAAGAGACCCAGTACTTC. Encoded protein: CASSFGTLKETQYF.

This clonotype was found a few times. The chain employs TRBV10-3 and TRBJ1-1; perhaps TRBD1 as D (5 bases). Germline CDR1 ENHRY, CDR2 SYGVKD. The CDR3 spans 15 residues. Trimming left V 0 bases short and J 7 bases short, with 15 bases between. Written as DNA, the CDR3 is TGTGCCATCAGTGAGTCGGGGACCTTCGGCAGTGAAGCTTTCTTT. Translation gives CAISESGTFGSEAFF.

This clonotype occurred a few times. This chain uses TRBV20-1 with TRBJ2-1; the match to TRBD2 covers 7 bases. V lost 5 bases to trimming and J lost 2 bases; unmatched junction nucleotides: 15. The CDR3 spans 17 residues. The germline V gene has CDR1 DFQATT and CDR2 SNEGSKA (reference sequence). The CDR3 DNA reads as TGCAGTGCTCCCTGGAGGGGCGGGAGACGCGCCTACAATGAGCAGTTCTTC. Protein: CSAPWRGGRRAYNEQFF.

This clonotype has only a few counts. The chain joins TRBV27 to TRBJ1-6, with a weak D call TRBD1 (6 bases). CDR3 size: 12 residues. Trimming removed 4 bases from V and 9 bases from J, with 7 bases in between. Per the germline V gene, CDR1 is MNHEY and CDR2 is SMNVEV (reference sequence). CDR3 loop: CASSSQGSPLHF. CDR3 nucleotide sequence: TGTGCCAGCAGTTCACAGGGTTCACCCCTCCACTTT.

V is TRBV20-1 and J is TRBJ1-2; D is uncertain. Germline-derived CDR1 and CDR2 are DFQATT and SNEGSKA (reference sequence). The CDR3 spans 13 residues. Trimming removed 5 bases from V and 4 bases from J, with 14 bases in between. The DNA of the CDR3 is TGCAGTGCTGTCCCGTCCGGTAGCTATGGCTACACCTTC. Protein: CSAVPSGSYGYTF.